These T cell receptor beta chains were read from a single sample in a study of T cell repertoires in cytomegalovirus infection. Their antigen targets remain unknown. TCRdb reanalysed the reads using MiXCR and keeps one entry per CDR3 protein. The sample holds under 350,000 distinct CDR3 sequences; about 20% are singletons and the top ten take 15% to 20%. The specimen was cultured PBMCs, collected from culture after CMV antigen stimulation. These receptors originate from a human donor in good health (CMV status not recorded). Some clones in this sample may be carry-over from other donors' samples. Each CDR3 is given with its conserved first and last residue. The D gene is left open where the match is weak. Some rows have no size entry. The others give once, few or many, or a class for an expanded clone.

>-|TRBJ2-1|TRBV6-2/TRBV6-3|TRBD1
CASSFASDRGQFF
TGTGCCAGCAGTTTCGCCTCAGACAGGGGGCAGTTCTTC
>many|TRBJ2-2|TRBV7-3|-
CASSSGTSTGELFF
TGTGCCAGCAGCTCCGGGACTTCCACCGGGGAGCTGTTTTTT
>-|TRBJ1-5|TRBV19|-
CASTELLSNQPQHF
TGTGCCAGTACCGAACTCTTGTCTAATCAGCCCCAGCATTTT
>-|TRBJ2-1|TRBV5-4|-
CASSYVRDKQFF
TGTGCCAGCAGCTATGTAAGGGATAAGCAGTTCTTC
>many|TRBJ2-7|TRBV7-8|TRBD1
CASSLAGQGGYEQYF
TGTGCCAGCAGCTTAGCGGGACAGGGAGGCTACGAGCAGTACTTC
>many|TRBJ1-5|TRBV5-8|-
CASSFRGMNGDQPQHF
TGTGCCAGCAGCTTTCGGGGGATGAACGGGGATCAGCCCCAGCATTTT
>-|TRBJ2-2|TRBV30|-
CAWMVQTYTGELFF
TGTGCCTGGATGGTACAGACATACACCGGGGAGCTGTTTTTT
>few|TRBJ1-1|TRBV10-2|-
CASSESSRRLPNTEAFF
TGCGCCAGCAGTGAGTCGAGCCGGCGGCTCCCGAACACTGAAGCTTTCTTT
>-|TRBJ1-3|TRBV27|-
CASSSDTSGNTIYF
TGTGCCAGCAGTTCAGACACCTCTGGAAACACCATATATTTT
>many|TRBJ2-3|TRBV12-3/TRBV12-4|TRBD2
CASSRDAGVDTQYF
TGTGCCAGCAGCCGGGACGCGGGGGTGGATACGCAGTATTTT
>few|TRBJ1-1|TRBV4-1|-
CASSQINTEAFF
TGCGCCAGCAGCCAAATTAACACTGAAGCTTTCTTT
>many|TRBJ2-1|TRBV11-3|TRBD2
CASSGLAGGYNEQFF
TGTGCCAGCAGCGGCCTAGCGGGGGGCTACAATGAGCAGTTCTTC
>-|TRBJ1-2|TRBV30|-
CAWSVRRNNYGYTF
TGTGCCTGGAGTGTACGCCGGAATAACTATGGCTACACCTTC
>once|TRBJ2-7|TRBV6-1|-
CASRTTGDRYEQYF
TGTGCCAGCAGAACGACAGGAGATCGGTACGAGCAGTACTTC
>-|TRBJ1-2|TRBV12-3/TRBV12-4|-
CASSALGLNYGYTF
TGTGCCAGCAGCGCCTTGGGACTTAACTATGGCTACACCTTC
>few|TRBJ1-2|TRBV6-1|-
CASSPQTANYGYTF
TGTGCCAGCAGTCCCCAGACAGCCAACTATGGCTACACCTTC
>many|TRBJ2-1|TRBV7-2|-
CASSPGTLQINEQFF
TGTGCCAGCAGCCCGGGGACTCTTCAAATTAATGAGCAGTTCTTC
>many|TRBJ1-4|TRBV11-2|-
CASSLDLWGVNEKLFF
TGTGCCAGCAGCTTAGATCTTTGGGGGGTTAATGAAAAACTGTTTTTT
>many|TRBJ2-1|TRBV11-3|TRBD1
CASSSGQDAGQFF
TGTGCCAGCAGCTCCGGACAGGACGCTGGGCAGTTCTTC
>few|TRBJ2-4|TRBV7-8|-
CASSGQGAKNIQYF
TGTGCCAGCAGCGGGCAGGGGGCCAAAAACATTCAGTACTTC
>few|TRBJ1-6|TRBV20-1|-
CSARDLASGSPLHF
TGCAGTGCTAGAGATTTAGCCTCTGGGTCACCCCTCCACTTT
>-|TRBJ2-1|TRBV27|-
CASSPGSRGRASYNEQFF
TGTGCCAGCAGCCCTGGTAGTCGTGGCAGGGCATCCTACAATGAGCAGTTCTTC
>-|TRBJ2-3|TRBV19|-
CASSVTGITDTQYF
TGTGCCAGTAGTGTAACCGGGATCACAGATACGCAGTATTTT
>-|TRBJ2-2|TRBV18|-
CASSPDGSGELFF
TGTGCCAGCTCACCCGACGGAAGCGGGGAGCTGTTTTTT
>-|TRBJ2-1|TRBV6-5|-
CASSYSSEYNEQFF
TGTGCCAGCAGTTACTCTAGCGAGTACAATGAGCAGTTCTTC
>many|TRBJ2-5|TRBV4-1|TRBD2
CASSQEDAAGGPGYWETQYF
TGCGCCAGCAGCCAAGAAGATGCGGCGGGAGGGCCCGGGTATTGGGAGACCCAGTACTTC
>-|TRBJ1-5|TRBV29-1|-
CSVGGVNQPQHF
TGCAGCGTTGGGGGGGTAAATCAGCCCCAGCATTTT
>-|TRBJ2-2|TRBV12-3/TRBV12-4|-
CASSPENTGELFF
TGTGCCAGCAGTCCTGAAAACACCGGGGAGCTGTTTTTT
>-|TRBJ1-5|TRBV19|TRBD1
CASSSWTGRSNQPQHF
TGTGCCAGTAGTTCTTGGACAGGGCGATCCAATCAGCCCCAGCATTTT
>few|TRBJ2-2|TRBV7-6|TRBD2
CASSPMTSGRGELFF
TGTGCCAGCAGCCCCATGACTAGCGGACGCGGGGAGCTGTTTTTT
>few|TRBJ2-1|TRBV25-1|TRBD2
CASSDPGLAGYMSSYNEQFF
TGTGCCAGCAGTGACCCTGGACTAGCGGGGTACATGAGCTCCTACAATGAGCAGTTCTTC
>few|TRBJ1-1|TRBV12-3/TRBV12-4|-
CASSLKFTEAFF
TGTGCCAGCAGTTTGAAGTTCACTGAAGCTTTCTTT
>many|TRBJ1-4|TRBV7-2|-
CASSLGGGAGKLFF
TGTGCCAGCAGCTTAGGCGGGGGCGCGGGAAAACTGTTTTTT
>-|TRBJ2-7|TRBV19|-
CASSSTAAGINEQYF
TGTGCCAGTAGTTCAACAGCGGCGGGAATTAACGAGCAGTACTTC
>-|TRBJ2-7|TRBV7-9|-
CASSHTGIPYEQYF
TGTGCCAGCAGTCATACCGGGATTCCCTACGAGCAGTACTTC
>-|TRBJ1-1|TRBV7-3|-
CASSLVATPGTEAFF
TGTGCCAGCAGCTTAGTAGCAACCCCGGGGACTGAAGCTTTCTTT
>-|TRBJ1-1|TRBV11-3|-
CASSFNLNTEAFF
TGTGCCAGCAGCTTTAACTTGAACACTGAAGCTTTCTTT
>many|TRBJ1-6|TRBV7-2|TRBD1
CASSAGQGSNSPLHF
TGTGCCAGCAGCGCTGGACAGGGGAGTAATTCACCCCTCCACTTT
>-|TRBJ2-1|TRBV27|-
CASSSPVKRYKTGNEQFF
TGTGCCAGCAGTTCCCCAGTTAAGCGGTACAAAACGGGCAATGAGCAGTTCTTC
>-|TRBJ1-6|TRBV7-9|TRBD1
CASSGTGQPYSPLHF
TGTGCCAGCAGCGGTACGGGACAGCCGTATTCACCCCTCCACTTT
>many|TRBJ2-7|TRBV7-2|-
CFVCNYEQYF
TGTTTTGTCTGCAACTACGAGCAGTACTTC
>-|TRBJ1-1|TRBV6-5|TRBD1
CASSYRTGGGGTEAFF
TGTGCCAGCAGTTACCGAACAGGGGGCGGGGGCACTGAAGCTTTCTTT
>-|TRBJ2-5|TRBV24-1|-
CATRAMGEETQYF
TGTGCCACCAGAGCCATGGGGGAAGAGACCCAGTACTTC
>few|TRBJ1-2|TRBV20-1|-
CSARAGFNYGYTF
TGCAGTGCTAGGGCCGGATTTAACTATGGCTACACCTTC
>many|TRBJ2-2|TRBV7-6|-
CASSGTATSTGELFF
TGTGCCAGCAGTGGGACCGCCACCTCCACCGGGGAGCTGTTTTTT
>few|TRBJ2-1|TRBV7-9|-
CASSLVLADYNEQFF
TGTGCCAGCAGCTTAGTACTAGCCGATTACAATGAGCAGTTCTTC
>-|TRBJ1-4|TRBV7-3|TRBD1
CASSLDGDRKIEKLFF
TGTGCCAGCAGCTTAGACGGGGACAGGAAGATTGAAAAACTGTTTTTT
>few|TRBJ2-5|TRBV7-2|-
CASSLARRRETQYF
TGTGCCAGCAGCTTAGCGCGCCGGAGAGAGACCCAGTACTTC
>-|TRBJ2-3|TRBV7-2|-
CASSLSLSNTDTQYF
TGTGCCAGCAGCTTATCCCTCTCCAACACAGATACGCAGTATTTT
>few|TRBJ2-5|TRBV5-1|-
CATRPGDQETQYF
TGCGCCACCCGACCGGGCGACCAAGAGACCCAGTACTTC